This T cell receptor beta chain was profiled in a study of T cell repertoires in cytomegalovirus infection. Turning to the study itself: Carrying CMV and the relevant HLA type showed in public TCR beta signatures.

TCRdb used MiXCR to reprocess the reads, holding one entry per CDR3 protein. The repertoire holds around 550,000 distinct CDR3 sequences, with roughly 29% as singletons. This clonotype has just a few counts. Its matching antigen is unknown. CDR3 length equals 12 residues. Looked up from germline, CDR1 is DFQATT and CDR2 is SNEGSKA (reference sequence). V shed 4 bases and J shed 3 bases, with 7 bases lying between them. Findings of the study overall: What dominated the ex vivo response were HLA-C-restricted CMV-specific TCR beta clonotypes.

The receptor comes from a human donor in good health (CMV status not recorded). Some clones in this sample may be carry-over from other donors' samples. Sequenced material: PBMCs. The rearrangement uses TRBV20-1 and TRBJ2-1; D remains ambiguous. CDR3 DNA sequence: TGCAGTGCTATTGCGGTCTACAATGAGCAGTTCTTC. Translating gives CSAIAVYNEQFF.